Below are 16 T cell receptor beta chains sequenced from a single sample in a study of STAT5B mutations in CD4+ large granular lymphocyte leukemia (dated by TCRdb to the early 2020s). To prepare the library, the immunoSEQ multiplex PCR assay was applied. TCRdb took this table from immuneACCESS and kept in-frame rearrangements with V and J called. Such tables lack part of the clones; where checked against another copy, unresolved V genes explain under half of the gap, and the rest is unexplained. Here the sample has some 32,000 clones; roughly 80% occur a single time. Roughly 4.5% of the sample is in the top ten clones. Input material: CD4+ T cells from blood buffy coats. All receptors come from a human donor in good health.

V usage is TRBV27 and J usage is TRBJ2-1; no firm D call. Germline assignment: CDR1 MNHEY and CDR2 SMNVEV (reference sequence). The CDR3 extends over 16 amino acids. V gave up 1 base and J gave up 0 bases, with 10 bases separating them. Written as DNA, the CDR3 is TGTGCCAGCAGTTTATTAGCCTCCAGCTCCTACAATGAGCAGTTCTTC. Its protein is CASSLLASSSYNEQFF.

This sequence joins TRBV7-6 and TRBJ2-1, with 13 bases matching TRBD2. J lost 0 bases, V lost 5 bases, and 1 base had no gene match. The CDR3 covers 16 residues. Germline V gene data show CDR1 as SGHVS and CDR2 as FNYEAQ. The CDR3 bases are TGTGCCAGCAGCCGGACTAGCGGGAGCTCCTACAATGAGCAGTTCTTC. This gives the protein CASSRTSGSSYNEQFF.

The rearrangement uses TRBV10-1 and TRBJ2-1; D not certain. The CDR3 contains 10 residues. Trimming stripped 6 bases from V and 4 bases from J, with 1 base between. From germline, CDR1 is WNHNN and CDR2 SYGVQD (reference sequence). The CDR3 sequence is CASRYNEQFF. DNA for the CDR3: TGCGCCAGCAGGTACAATGAGCAGTTCTTC.

V is TRBV5-1 and J is TRBJ2-7, with TRBD1 as a possible D gene (5 bases). Trimming took 4 bases from V and 5 from J, leaving 16 bases between them. CDR3 length equals 14 residues. CDR1 is SGHRS, CDR2 YFSETQ, per germline. In nucleotides, the CDR3 is TGCGCCAGCAGCCCAACGCAGGGTATCAACGAGCAGTACTTC. This gives the protein CASSPTQGINEQYF. Together with reference TRBV5-1 and TRBJ2-7, the CDR3 gives the full variable domain: KAGVTQTPRYLIKTRGQQVTLSCSPISGHRSVSWYQQTPGQGLQFLFEYFSETQRNKGNFPGRFSGRQFSNSRSEMNVSTLELGDSALYLCASSPTQGINEQYFGPGTRLTVT.

The chain recombines TRBV28 with TRBJ2-7, with TRBD2 identical over 13 bases. The CDR3 totals 15 residues. V was pared by 6 bases and J by 6 bases, with 8 bases of the junction left unmatched. Looked up from germline, CDR1 is MDHEN and CDR2 is SYDVKM. In DNA form, the CDR3 reads TGTGCCAGCAGGATCACTAGCGGGAGGGCCGGCGAGCAGTACTTC. This encodes CASRITSGRAGEQYF.

The J gene is TRBJ1-1, the V gene TRBV6-1; D unresolved. The V gene's germline CDR1 is MNHNS and CDR2 SASEGT. V was cut by 6 bases and J by 6 bases, with 14 bases left in between. CDR3 length: 13 amino acids. The CDR3 DNA sequence: TGTGCCAGCAGAGAAAGCCGCAGGTCTGAAGCTTTCTTT. Translation gives CASRESRRSEAFF.

In nucleotides, the CDR3 is TGTGCCAGCAGCCTCGGCAGTCTCAATCAGCCCCAGCATTTT. It encodes CASSLGSLNQPQHF. The chain is built from TRBV6-5 and TRBJ1-5; no reliable D call. V lost 6 bases, J lost 3 bases, and 12 bases lay in between. Germline V CDR1 and CDR2: MNHEY, SVGAGI. The CDR3 consists of 14 residues.

The chain uses TRBV25-1 and TRBJ2-3, with 9 bases lining up with TRBD1. The CDR3 totals 16 residues. The V and J ends lost 0 bases and 5 bases, in that order; junction bases with no gene match: 6. In germline, CDR1 is MGHDK, CDR2 SYGVNS. Here the CDR3 DNA reads TGTGCCAGCAGTGAATATCCCCAGGACAGGGGAGATACGCAGTATTTT. Amino acids: CASSEYPQDRGDTQYF.

This chain joins TRBV7-2 and TRBJ2-2; D is undetermined. The V end was cut by 3 bases, the J end by 5 bases, with 16 bases between. Germline values: CDR1 SGHTA, CDR2 FQGNSA. CDR3 length: 16 amino acids. CDR3 in amino acids: CASSFGRTSPTGELFF. CDR3 nucleotide sequence: TGTGCCAGCAGCTTCGGACGGACGAGCCCGACCGGGGAGCTGTTTTTT. The full variable domain, completed using reference TRBV7-2 and TRBJ2-2, is GAGVSQSPSNKVTEKGKDVELRCDPISGHTALYWYRQSLGQGLEFLIYFQGNSAPDKSGLPSDRFSAERTGGSVSTLTIQRTQQEDSAVYLCASSFGRTSPTGELFFGEGSRLTVL.

The gene calls are TRBV29-1 and TRBJ2-2; TRBD1 matches 10 bases. The CDR3 has 16 amino acids. Unmatched junction bases numbered 6, after V lost 4 bases and J lost 1 base. Germline CDR1 reads SQVTM; CDR2 reads ANQGSEA. CDR3 in amino acids: CSVGATGGRNTGELFF. In nucleotides, the CDR3 is TGCAGCGTTGGGGCGACAGGGGGCAGGAACACCGGGGAGCTGTTTTTT.

The V and J genes are TRBV5-4 and TRBJ1-2; 8 nucleotides line up with TRBD1. The CDR3 extends over 15 amino acids. CDR1 is SGHNT, CDR2 YYREEE, per germline (reference sequence). V shed 2 bases and J 6 bases; nucleotides not matched to a gene: 9. The CDR3 nucleotides read TGTGCCAGCAGCTTCGGACAGGGAACGGGGGATGGCTACACCTTC. Its protein is CASSFGQGTGDGYTF.

There are a few counts of this clone. This rearrangement joins TRBV28 to TRBJ1-2; no definite D call. Germline assignment: CDR1 MDHEN and CDR2 SYDVKM. The V gene lost 6 bases and the J gene lost 8 bases, with 13 bases spanning the gap. The CDR3 sequence is 12 residues long. The CDR3 DNA sequence: TGTGCCAGCAGATCGCTCGAAAGAGGCTACACCTTC. The encoded protein is CASRSLERGYTF.

The rearrangement uses TRBV5-1 and TRBJ2-3; 7 bases fit TRBD2. Per germline, CDR1 SGHRS and CDR2 YFSETQ. Trimming cost V 4 bases and J 1 base; bases outside gene matches: 6. The CDR3 is 15 amino acids. CDR3 coding DNA: TGCGCCAGCAGCCCCGGGAGGAGCGGCACAGATACGCAGTATTTT. Its translation: CASSPGRSGTDTQYF.

The rearrangement joins TRBV4-3 to TRBJ2-5, with D perhaps given as TRBD1 or TRBD2 (5 bases each). The V end lost 0 bases, the J end lost 5 bases, and 10 bases lay between the germline ends. The CDR3 totals 14 residues. The germline V gene encodes CDR1 LGHNA and CDR2 YSLEER. CDR3 coding DNA: TGCGCCAGCAGCCAAGATGAGGGGCGGGAGACCCAGTACTTC. This codes for CASSQDEGRETQYF.

The chain links TRBV6-5 to TRBJ1-5, with 7 bases fitting TRBD1. Trimming took 5 bases from V and 0 from J; bases not matched to a gene: 4. Germline values: CDR1 MNHEY, CDR2 SVGAGI. This CDR3 is 15 amino acids long. CDR3 in DNA: TGTGCCAGCAGTAGACAGGGTAATAGCAATCAGCCCCAGCATTTT. It encodes CASSRQGNSNQPQHF.

The chain combines TRBV28 with TRBJ2-2; 9 positions agree with TRBD2. The CDR3 contains 15 residues. CDR1 and CDR2 (germline): MDHEN, SYDVKM. J gave up 6 bases and V 5 bases, and 7 bases lay outside the gene matches. CDR3 DNA: TGTGCCAGCAGTGTTAGCGGGAGCTTGGCCGGGGAGCTGTTTTTT. It is translated as CASSVSGSLAGELFF.